The T cell receptor beta chain described here comes from a study of blood T cell repertoires in COVID-19. Per the original methods: Reference gene primer amplification gave nucleated cell count estimates. TCRdb keeps only in-frame clones here, not all; method: immunoSEQ multiplex PCR. That table gives V, J and clone size, and the DNA gave D and trimming. The profile covers 75,000 to 85,000 clones, with less than 90% appearing a single time and 18% taken by the ten largest. Sequencing was done on a sample of peripheral blood. The sequence came from a human donor in a cohort sampled during active COVID-19.

CDR3 sequence (DNA): TGTGCCAGCAGCTCAACAGGGGGCCGGAATGAGCAGTTCTTC. Its protein is CASSSTGGRNEQFF. The rearrangement uses TRBV7-2 and TRBJ2-1; 9 nucleotides agree with TRBD1. Germline trimming cut 4 bases from V and 7 bases from J; bases unmatched to any gene: 5. Germline V gene sequence: CDR1 SGHTA, CDR2 FQGNSA. The CDR3 extends over 14 amino acids. The variable domain in full, completed from reference TRBV7-2 and TRBJ2-1, reads GAGVSQSPSNKVTEKGKDVELRCDPISGHTALYWYRQSLGQGLEFLIYFQGNSAPDKSGLPSDRFSAERTGGSVSTLTIQRTQQEDSAVYLCASSSTGGRNEQFFGPGTRLTVL.